One and the same sample provided the 25 T cell receptor beta chains below, sequenced in a study of spatial heterogeneity in lung cancer. The time point: blood at routine non-recurrence follow-up after resection. MiXCR was run by TCRdb on the 5' RACE reads, yielding one entry per CDR3 protein. The repertoire consists of 95,000 to 120,000 distinct CDR3 sequences, with 10% to 11% occurring once and the leading ten covering 20% to 30%. The sequencing here drew on PBMCs, taken at follow-up. All receptors derive from a female donor with early-stage non-small cell lung cancer.

This chain links TRBV6-5 with TRBJ1-1, with 9 bases fitting TRBD1. The CDR3 is made up of 13 amino acids. With 4 bases clipped from V and 11 bases from J, the junction kept 8 bases outside the gene matches. Germline lookup yields CDR1 MNHEY and CDR2 SVGAGI. The CDR3 DNA sequence: TGTGCCAGCAGTTCCCCCGGGACAGGGAAGGCTTTCTTT. Its translation is CASSSPGTGKAFF.

This clonotype was seen only a few times. The V and J genes are TRBV5-1 and TRBJ2-5; D is unresolved. Germline V gene sequence: CDR1 SGHRS, CDR2 YFSETQ. V lost 1 base and J 7 bases, leaving 20 bases between the germline ends. The CDR3 consists of 16 residues. CDR3 DNA sequence: TGCGCCAGCAGCTTGTTACCTGTCTACGGATTTGTGACCCAGTACTTC. It yields the protein CASSLLPVYGFVTQYF.

This rearrangement joins TRBV21-1 to TRBJ2-5; TRBD1 reflects the table's D call only, with no check against the DNA. TRBV21-1 is a recognized pseudogene. The CDR3 covers 16 residues. The CDR3 DNA follows: TGTGCCAGCAGCCATAGTCCCGGGACAGGGAGAGAGACCCAGTACTTC. Protein product: CASSHSPGTGRETQYF.

CDR3 protein: CSAPPLGREQYV. Written as DNA, the CDR3 is TGCAGTGCTCCTCCCCTAGGCCGGGAGCAGTACGTC. The chain has TRBV20-1 and TRBJ2-7; D not certain. Germline CDR1 reads DFQATT; CDR2 reads SNEGSKA (reference sequence). The CDR3 extends over 12 amino acids. Trimming took off 5 bases at V and 7 bases at J, with 15 bases between the two ends.

The chain uses TRBV7-9 and TRBJ2-3; D not resolved. This CDR3 is 15 amino acids long. V was cut by 0 bases and J by 1 base, with 8 bases left in between. Germline-derived CDR1 and CDR2 are SEHNR and FQNEAQ (reference sequence). Written as DNA, the CDR3 is TGTGCCAGCAGCTTAGCACAGACCCGCACAGATACGCAGTATTTT. Protein: CASSLAQTRTDTQYF. Using reference TRBV7-9 and TRBJ2-3 for the parts outside the CDR3, the full variable domain is DTGVSQNPRHKITKRGQNVTFRCDPISEHNRLYWYRQTLGQGPEFLTYFQNEAQLEKSRLLSDRFSAERPKGSFSTLEIQRTEQGDSAMYLCASSLAQTRTDTQYFGPGTRLTVL.

The CDR3: CASSLSAPGGYEQYF. For the CDR3, the DNA is TGTGCCAGCAGTTTATCTGCGCCCGGGGGCTACGAGCAGTACTTC. This chain connects TRBV28 to TRBJ2-7; D is possibly TRBD2 (6 bases). The CDR3 totals 15 residues. Trimming removed 1 base at V and 3 bases at J, with 13 bases between. Germline CDR1 is MDHEN and CDR2 is SYDVKM.

The chain has TRBV27 and TRBJ2-2, with D possibly being TRBD2 (5 bases). Germline V gene data show CDR1 as MNHEY and CDR2 as SMNVEV (reference sequence). The CDR3 runs 14 residues. V was pared by 5 bases and J by 5 bases, with 12 bases between. The CDR3 loop reads CASSSGSWTGELFF. CDR3 in DNA: TGTGCCAGCAGTAGTGGGAGTTGGACCGGGGAGCTGTTTTTT.

This clonotype was observed a few times. The rearrangement links TRBV30 to TRBJ2-3, with no clear D. Germline CDR1 is GTSNPN and CDR2 is SVGIG (reference sequence). The CDR3 is made up of 14 amino acids. Trimming stripped 2 bases from V and 0 bases from J, with 9 bases between. CDR3 DNA: TGTGCCTGGAGTCTGGTACCTAGCACAGATACGCAGTATTTT. It yields the protein CAWSLVPSTDTQYF.

This clonotype was counted at least ten times. The J gene is TRBJ2-3, the V gene TRBV12-3 or TRBV12-4; 7 bases map to TRBD2. The V and J ends lost 1 base and 4 bases, in that order; junction bases with no gene match: 14. This CDR3 is 18 amino acids long. Here the CDR3 reads CASSLGLGWREYADTQYF. The CDR3 DNA follows: TGTGCCAGCAGTTTAGGTTTGGGTTGGCGGGAGTACGCAGATACGCAGTATTTT.

The chain joins TRBV6-6 to TRBJ2-7; 10 bases fit TRBD1. J was trimmed by 3 bases and V by 6 bases; bases with no gene match: 8. The CDR3 is 15 residues long. Germline V gene data show CDR1 as MNHNY and CDR2 as SVGAGI (reference sequence). The CDR3 DNA sequence: TGTGCCAGCAGCTACGACAGGGGGCACCTCTACGAGCAGTACGTC. It encodes CASSYDRGHLYEQYV.

This clonotype was seen more than once but under ten times. The J gene is TRBJ1-1, the V gene TRBV7-8; D remains ambiguous. The V gene lost 3 bases and the J gene lost 2 bases, with 13 bases spanning the gap. This CDR3 comprises 15 residues. Germline V gene lookup returns CDR1 SGHVS and CDR2 FQNEAQ. The CDR3 DNA is TGTGCCAGCAGCTTTAGCGGGCCGACAAACACTGAAGCTTTCTTT. This sequence encodes CASSFSGPTNTEAFF.

This clonotype was seen only a few times. The genes are TRBV19 and TRBJ2-1, with TRBD2 identical over 12 bases. CDR3 length: 17 amino acids. The J segment lost 9 bases and the V segment lost 7 bases, leaving 16 bases of the junction unmatched. CDR1 is LNHDA and CDR2 is SQIVND in the germline V gene (reference sequence). The CDR3 DNA is TGTGCCAGTATCCCCCGGTTTCTAGCGGGAGGGGGGGGTGAGCAGTTCTTC. It specifies CASIPRFLAGGGGEQFF.

The chain recombines TRBV5-5 with TRBJ2-1; no clear D. V was clipped by 0 bases and J by 9 bases, with 10 bases between them. The germline V gene has CDR1 SGHKS and CDR2 YYEKEE (reference sequence). CDR3 size: 13 residues. The CDR3 sequence is CASSLVLVGEQFF. The CDR3 DNA sequence: TGTGCCAGCAGCTTGGTGCTAGTTGGTGAGCAGTTCTTC.

At least ten counts were recorded for this clonotype. V usage is TRBV12-3 or TRBV12-4 and J usage is TRBJ1-2, with D maybe TRBD1 (5 bases). Trimming stripped 6 bases from V and 12 bases from J, with 14 bases between. This CDR3 is 11 amino acids long. The CDR3 coding sequence is TGTGCCAGCAGCCCGGGACGGAGCCACACCTTC. Translation: CASSPGRSHTF.

This clonotype was detected ten times or more. This rearrangement joins TRBV30 to TRBJ2-7; 9 bases line up with TRBD1. The CDR3 loop spans 15 amino acids. Germline assignment: CDR1 GTSNPN and CDR2 SVGIG (reference sequence). Trimming took 3 bases from V and 4 from J; bases not matched to a gene: 10. The CDR3: CAWRDTGTGRYEQYF. The CDR3 DNA reads TGTGCCTGGAGGGATACCGGGACAGGGCGATACGAGCAGTACTTC.

The rearrangement links TRBV20-1 to TRBJ2-7; D possibly corresponds to TRBD1 (6 bases). Germline CDR1 DFQATT, CDR2 SNEGSKA (reference sequence). V was pared by 6 bases and J by 4 bases, with 16 bases between. The CDR3 runs to 13 residues. The CDR3 nucleotides read TGCAGTGCCAGGAGGAAGGGGGAGTACGAGCAGTACGTC. Residues: CSARRKGEYEQYV.

This clonotype was counted only a few times. J is TRBJ1-1 and V is TRBV19, with D tentatively TRBD1 (6 bases). The V and J ends lost 1 base and 4 bases respectively, with 16 bases between them. The CDR3 runs 16 residues. Germline V gene data show CDR1 as LNHDA and CDR2 as SQIVND (reference sequence). CDR3 sequence: CASSIAPTGWSTEAFF. CDR3 coding DNA: TGTGCCAGTAGTATAGCCCCAACAGGGTGGAGCACTGAAGCTTTCTTT.

The chain has TRBV11-3 and TRBJ1-2, with no clear D. There are 16 residues in the CDR3. Germline V CDR1 and CDR2: SGHNT, YENEEA. V lost 5 bases to trimming and J lost 2 bases, with 18 bases between them. CDR3 region: CASSPMVEKQNYGYTF. The CDR3 DNA sequence: TGTGCCAGCAGCCCCATGGTTGAAAAACAGAACTATGGCTACACCTTC.

The V gene is TRBV29-1, the J gene TRBJ2-1; 7 nucleotides align to TRBD2. The V gene end was trimmed by 3 bases and the J gene end by 12 bases; junction bases not matched to a gene: 11. The CDR3 extends over 13 amino acids. Germline assignment: CDR1 SQVTM and CDR2 ANQGSEA. DNA of the CDR3: TGCAGCGTTGATGCTCGTAAGCGGGAAGGGCAGTTCTTC. It codes for CSVDARKREGQFF.

This rearrangement joins TRBV7-9 to TRBJ2-2; 7 bases align to TRBD1. V gave up 5 bases and J gave up 1 base; unmatched junction bases: 7. The CDR3 runs to 16 residues. CDR1 and CDR2 from the germline V gene are SEHNR and FQNEAQ (reference sequence). The CDR3 coding sequence is TGTGCCAGCAGCCCCCGAGGGGGCCGGAACACCGGGGAGCTGTTTTTT. Its protein product is CASSPRGGRNTGELFF.

The rearrangement uses TRBV14 and TRBJ1-3; TRBD1 might be the D (6 bases). Trimming left V 5 bases short and J 4 bases short, with 18 bases between. This CDR3 region has 16 residues. The germline V gene encodes CDR1 SGHDN and CDR2 FVKESK. CDR3 nucleotide sequence: TGTGCCAGCAGCGAGTATACAGGGTTCCCGGGAAACACCATATATTTT. This encodes CASSEYTGFPGNTIYF.

The genes are TRBV6-1 and TRBJ1-5; D not certain. V lost 3 bases and J lost 4, with 7 bases in between. This CDR3 has 13 amino acids. In germline, CDR1 is MNHNS, CDR2 SASEGT. The CDR3 DNA reads as TGTGCCAGCAGTGAGCGGATGAATCAGCCCCAGCATTTT. This codes for CASSERMNQPQHF.

This chain uses TRBV12-3 or TRBV12-4 with TRBJ1-1; D is unclear. V lost 4 bases, J lost 4 bases, and 16 bases lay in between. The CDR3 sequence is 15 residues long. CDR3 bases: TGTGCCAGCAGTTCATCGGGTATTCCGGTCACTGAAGCTTTCTTT. Translated: CASSSSGIPVTEAFF.

This clonotype appeared a few times. V usage is TRBV28 and J usage is TRBJ1-1; the match to TRBD1 covers 10 bases. The germline V gene has CDR1 MDHEN and CDR2 SYDVKM. The CDR3 covers 15 residues. The V segment lost 6 bases and the J segment 3 bases; nucleotides outside the gene matches: 7. CDR3 in DNA: TGTGCCAGCAGACAACCTGGGACAGGGGACACTGAAGCTTTCTTT. Amino acids: CASRQPGTGDTEAFF.

V usage is TRBV5-1 and J usage is TRBJ2-2; D gene ambiguous. The CDR3 extends over 14 amino acids. CDR1 is SGHRS and CDR2 is YFSETQ in the germline V gene. Deletions cut 0 bases from V and 1 base from J, with 4 bases between. The CDR3 protein is CASSLGQNTGELFF. As DNA, the CDR3 is TGCGCCAGCAGCTTGGGACAGAACACCGGGGAGCTGTTTTTT.